The 16 T cell receptor beta chains reported below all come from one sample, sequenced in a study of blood T cells in healthy people across ages (dated by TCRdb to 2013 to 2016). Library prep was done by 5' RACE. The run used an Illumina HiSeq 2500. A second PCR of roughly 7 to 12 cycles was performed with a sample-barcoded 5' primer and a J-beta primer mix. TCRdb's own reprocessing of the public reads used fastp at Q25 and MiXCR and kept productive beta chains. Each record represents a unique CDR3 protein, reported with the most common genes and DNA among its rows. The sample table lists approximately 580,000 distinct CDR3 sequences, 24% of them with a count of one. The ten largest clonotypes hold roughly 9.4% of the sample. This same sample was also part of a study on T cells of mothers and their children.

Sequenced material: blood. The receptors were gathered from a boy under 18 in good health.

V gene TRBV15 combines with J gene TRBJ1-3; D not resolved. The CDR3 consists of 13 residues. The V gene lost 3 bases and the J gene lost 0 bases, with 3 bases spanning the gap. CDR1 and CDR2 from the germline V gene are LNHNV and YYDKDF (reference sequence). This CDR3 reads CATSRISGNTIYF. For the CDR3, the DNA is TGTGCCACCAGCAGGATCTCTGGAAACACCATATATTTT. Using reference TRBV15 and TRBJ1-3 for the parts outside the CDR3, the full variable domain is DAMVIQNPRYQVTQFGKPVTLSCSQTLNHNVMYWYQQKSSQAPKLLFHYYDKDFNNEADTPDNFQSRRPNTSFCFLDIRSPGLGDTAMYLCATSRISGNTIYFGEGSWLTVV.

Note on this clonotype: Since a much larger clone is just one base distant, this may be a read error. V usage is TRBV7-2 and J usage is TRBJ2-5, with D perhaps TRBD2 (5 bases). The CDR3 is 11 residues long. Germline CDR1 reads SGHTA; CDR2 reads FQGNSA. CDR3 in DNA: TGTGTCAGCAGCTGGAGGGAGACCCAGTACTTC. Amino acid sequence: CVSSWRETQYF.

This clonotype has a count of ten or more. Written as DNA, the CDR3 is TGTGCCACCAGCGACTTGTGGGGGGCATCTTTGAATGAGCAGTTCTTC. It specifies CATSDLWGASLNEQFF. The chain carries TRBV15 and TRBJ2-1; either TRBD1 or TRBD2 may supply D (6 bases each). Germline CDR1 and CDR2: LNHNV and YYDKDF (reference sequence). The CDR3 spans 16 residues. V dropped 5 bases and J dropped 7 bases, with 21 bases sitting between them.

Here the CDR3 DNA reads TGTGCCAGCAGGGAGTTTCAGAGTGCAAGGGAGACCCAGTACTTC. This gives the protein CASREFQSARETQYF. This chain links TRBV28 with TRBJ2-5; D uncertain. CDR1 and CDR2 (germline): MDHEN, SYDVKM. Between the trimmed V and J ends, which lost 6 bases and 5 bases, there was a span of 19 bases. There are 15 residues in the CDR3.

V is TRBV20-1 and J is TRBJ2-1; D is perhaps TRBD2 (5 bases). Deletions cut 5 bases from V and 5 bases from J, with 19 bases between. Germline V gene data show CDR1 as DFQATT and CDR2 as SNEGSKA (reference sequence). CDR3 length: 15 residues. CDR3 loop: CSARGLLLNDNEQFF. CDR3 DNA sequence: TGCAGTGCTCGAGGGCTCCTCCTTAATGACAATGAGCAGTTCTTC.

This chain links TRBV20-1 with TRBJ2-1; 10 bases match TRBD2. Germline lookup yields CDR1 DFQATT and CDR2 SNEGSKA (reference sequence). J lost 6 bases, V lost 3 bases, and 8 bases had no gene match. This CDR3 spans 15 amino acids. CDR3 bases: TGCAGTGCTAGCGACCTAGCGGGAGCGGGCAATGAGCAGTTCTTC. Amino acid sequence: CSASDLAGAGNEQFF.

This clonotype was observed a handful of times. This sequence joins TRBV11-1 and TRBJ2-7; D is perhaps TRBD1 (6 bases). This CDR3 spans 15 amino acids. Germline V CDR1 and CDR2: SGHAT, FQDESV (reference sequence). Trimming took off 5 bases at V and 2 bases at J, with 16 bases between the two ends. The CDR3 nucleotides are TGTGCCAGCAGCCTACAACAGGGCCCTCCCTACGAGCAGTACTTC. It encodes CASSLQQGPPYEQYF. Drawing the rest from reference TRBV11-1 and TRBJ2-7, the complete variable domain is EAEVAQSPRYKITEKSQAVAFWCDPISGHATLYWYRQILGQGPELLVQFQDESVVDDSQLPKDRFSAERLKGVDSTLKIQPAELGDSAMYLCASSLQQGPPYEQYFGPGTRLTVT.

This rearrangement joins TRBV19 to TRBJ1-6, with 7 bases identical to TRBD1. V shed 6 bases, J shed 8 bases, and the junction held 4 bases outside the gene matches. The germline V gene has CDR1 LNHDA and CDR2 SQIVND (reference sequence). The CDR3 has 13 residues. CDR3 in DNA: TGTGCCAGTAGCCCCGGGACAGATTCACCCCTCCACTTT. The encoded protein is CASSPGTDSPLHF.

This chain joins TRBV7-9 and TRBJ2-7; D unclear. Germline V gene data show CDR1 as SEHNR and CDR2 as FQNEAQ (reference sequence). This CDR3 has 12 residues. V was clipped by 5 bases and J by 8 bases, with 13 bases between them. CDR3 sequence (DNA): TGTGCCAGCAGCCCAGACTCCTCGAAGCAGTACTTC. It yields the protein CASSPDSSKQYF. Together with reference TRBV7-9 and TRBJ2-7, the CDR3 gives the full variable domain: DTGVSQNPRHKITKRGQNVTFRCDPISEHNRLYWYRQTLGQGPEFLTYFQNEAQLEKSRLLSDRFSAERPKGSFSTLEIQRTEQGDSAMYLCASSPDSSKQYFGPGTRLTVT.

The rearrangement uses TRBV7-2 and TRBJ1-1, with D hard to call. From germline, CDR1 is SGHTA and CDR2 FQGNSA. The CDR3 is 15 amino acids. The V gene lost 1 base and the J gene lost 1 base, with 10 bases spanning the gap. This chain's CDR3 is CASSLGVRSNTEAFF. The DNA of the CDR3 is TGTGCCAGCAGCTTAGGGGTCAGGTCGAACACTGAAGCTTTCTTT.

The chain carries TRBV6-2 or TRBV6-3 and TRBJ1-1; no reliable D call. Germline V lookup: CDR1 MNHEY, CDR2 SVGEGT. V was pared by 3 bases and J by 1 base, with 18 bases between. The CDR3 is 17 residues long. The CDR3, as DNA: TGTGCCAGCAGTTATTCCCAAGAGACAAGTTGGAACACTGAAGCTTTCTTT. Protein sequence: CASSYSQETSWNTEAFF.

The rearrangement links TRBV12-3 or TRBV12-4 to TRBJ2-1; D possibly corresponds to TRBD2 (6 bases). The CDR3 is 11 amino acids. The CDR3 region has the DNA TGTGCTAACACCGGGGGATTTGAGCAGTTCTTC. Translation gives CANTGGFEQFF.

This chain connects TRBV7-3 to TRBJ2-6; TRBD2 matches at 15 bases. The germline V gene encodes CDR1 SGHTA and CDR2 FQGTGA. The CDR3 loop spans 18 amino acids. The ends lost 2 bases at V and 1 base at J; junction bases unmatched: 0. The chain's CDR3 is CASSLGLAGGSGANVLTF. The CDR3 coding sequence is TGTGCCAGCAGCTTAGGACTAGCGGGAGGGTCTGGGGCCAACGTCCTGACTTTC.

The chain combines TRBV20-1 with TRBJ2-7; D is possibly TRBD1 or TRBD2 (6 bases each). The CDR3 totals 15 residues. CDR1 and CDR2 (germline): DFQATT, SNEGSKA (reference sequence). Trimming cost V 0 bases and J 2 bases, with 14 bases left between them. Here the CDR3 DNA reads TGCAGTGCTAGAGATCGTCGGGGGCAAACCTACGAGCAGTACTTC. Translating it yields CSARDRRGQTYEQYF.

This clonotype was recorded many times. The chain combines TRBV9 with TRBJ2-5, with TRBD2 matching 7 bases. Germline V CDR1 and CDR2: SGDLS, YYNGEE. The CDR3 runs 13 residues. Trimming removed 4 bases from V and 11 bases from J; junction bases left unmatched: 11. The CDR3 DNA reads as TGTGCCAGCAGCCCCGACAGAGGGCGGGAGCAGTACTTC. The encoded protein is CASSPDRGREQYF.

The chain uses TRBV20-1 and TRBJ2-7; 8 bases are a match to TRBD2. Germline V gene sequence: CDR1 DFQATT, CDR2 SNEGSKA (reference sequence). CDR3 length: 14 residues. Trimming cost V 3 bases and J 3 bases; bases outside gene matches: 7. CDR3 coding DNA: TGCAGTGCTAGCGGGGGGGGCCAATACTACGAGCAGTACTTC. As protein: CSASGGGQYYEQYF.